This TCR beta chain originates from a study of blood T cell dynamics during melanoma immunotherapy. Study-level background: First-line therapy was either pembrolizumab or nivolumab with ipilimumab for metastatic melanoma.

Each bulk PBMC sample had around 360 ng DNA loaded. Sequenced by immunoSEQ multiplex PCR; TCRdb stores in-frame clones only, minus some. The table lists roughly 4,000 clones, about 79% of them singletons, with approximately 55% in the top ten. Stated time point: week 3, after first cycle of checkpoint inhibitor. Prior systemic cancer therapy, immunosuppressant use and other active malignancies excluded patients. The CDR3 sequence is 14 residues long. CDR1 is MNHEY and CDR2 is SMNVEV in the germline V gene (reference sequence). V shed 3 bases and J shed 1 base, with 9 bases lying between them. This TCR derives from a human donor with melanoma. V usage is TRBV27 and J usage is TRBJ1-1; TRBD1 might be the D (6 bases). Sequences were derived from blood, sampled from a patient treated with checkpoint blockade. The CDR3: CASSFLGQNTEAFF. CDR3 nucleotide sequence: TGTGCCAGCAGTTTCTTGGGACAGAACACTGAAGCTTTCTTT.